The 29 T cell receptor beta chains below were found in one sample sequenced in a study of control samples from healthy donors and cancer patients. Repertoires were generated with immunoSEQ multiplex PCR, while TCRdb's copy carries only in-frame clones and drops some. Among 100,000 to 150,000 clones listed, roughly 92% were seen once. The sequenced material came from blood. These receptors all stem from a man between 18 and 29 years old in good health.

This chain connects TRBV7-2 to TRBJ2-5; no firm D call. This CDR3 contains 13 residues. Germline V gene sequence: CDR1 SGHTA, CDR2 FQGNSA. The V end lost 3 bases, the J end lost 2 bases, and 7 bases lay between the germline ends. This CDR3 is CASSLGVQETQYF. CDR3 nucleotides: TGTGCCAGCAGCTTGGGCGTGCAAGAGACCCAGTACTTC.

The count of this clone is one. V usage is TRBV6-5 and J usage is TRBJ1-6; maybe TRBD1 (5 bases). The CDR3 spans 16 residues. From germline, CDR1 is MNHEY and CDR2 SVGAGI. Trimming stripped 0 bases from V and 15 bases from J, with 21 bases between. CDR3 region: CASSYSATTLGGILHF. The CDR3 bases are TGTGCCAGCAGTTACTCCGCAACCACCCTCGGGGGGATCCTCCACTTT.

V and J are TRBV18 and TRBJ2-4, with a tentative D call TRBD1 (5 bases). CDR1 is KGHSH, CDR2 LQKENI, per germline. This CDR3 comprises 13 residues. Between the trimmed V and J ends, which lost 8 bases and 8 bases, there was a span of 16 bases. The CDR3 loop reads CASDTGLFDIQYF. The CDR3 DNA follows: TGTGCCAGCGACACAGGCTTATTCGACATTCAGTACTTC.

For the CDR3, the DNA is TGTGCCAGTAGTAGGGGACAATGGGATACTAACTATGGCTACACCTTC. This codes for CASSRGQWDTNYGYTF. The V call is TRBV19, the J call TRBJ1-2; D perhaps matches TRBD1 (6 bases). This CDR3 has 16 residues. V gave up 4 bases and J gave up 0 bases, with 15 bases separating them. Germline CDR1 reads LNHDA; CDR2 reads SQIVND (reference sequence).

The chain uses TRBV18 and TRBJ1-1; D is unresolved. V was trimmed by 6 bases and J by 3 bases, leaving 11 bases between them. Germline V gene data show CDR1 as KGHSH and CDR2 as LQKENI. The CDR3 totals 13 residues. The CDR3 nucleotides read TGTGCCAGCTCCGATCAACGCGACACTGAAGCTTTCTTT. Translating gives CASSDQRDTEAFF.

The J gene is TRBJ2-2, the V gene TRBV5-5, with D perhaps matching TRBD1 (6 bases). The CDR3 extends over 13 amino acids. Trimming stripped 2 bases from V and 4 bases from J, with 6 bases between. Germline V gene data show CDR1 as SGHKS and CDR2 as YYEKEE (reference sequence). Written as DNA, the CDR3 is TGTGCCAGCAGCTTAGGGGGCACCGGGGAGCTGTTTTTT. This codes for CASSLGGTGELFF.

The chain uses TRBV19 and TRBJ2-1; D is undetermined. V gave up 6 bases and J gave up 10 bases, with 10 bases separating them. The length of the CDR3 is 11 residues. Germline V CDR1 and CDR2: LNHDA, SQIVND (reference sequence). In DNA, the CDR3 is TGTGCCAGTAGCTTCCGATTGGAGCAGTTCTTC. Encoded protein: CASSFRLEQFF.

The V and J genes are TRBV9 and TRBJ2-2, with a weak D call TRBD2 (5 bases). V dropped 6 bases and J dropped 3 bases, with 12 bases sitting between them. The germline CDR1 and CDR2 sequences are SGDLS and YYNGEE. There are 14 residues in the CDR3. CDR3 in DNA: TGTGCCAGCACCGACCGGGGAGACACCGGGGAGCTGTTTTTT. It translates to CASTDRGDTGELFF.

In regard to this clone: An end of the junction does not agree with germline; a read error may underlie this. V gene TRBV24-1 combines with J gene TRBJ2-2; the match to TRBD2 covers 13 bases. CDR3 length equals 14 residues. CDR1 is KGHDR, CDR2 SFDVKD, per germline. The CDR3 here is CATSDTGTSGALFF. The CDR3 DNA reads TGTGCCACCAGTGATACCGGGACTAGCGGGGCGCTGTTTTTT.

V and J are TRBV2 and TRBJ1-1, with TRBD1 identical over 8 bases. The CDR3 totals 14 residues. Trimming removed 4 bases from V and 6 bases from J; junction bases left unmatched: 7. CDR1 SNHLY and CDR2 FYNNEI come from the germline V gene. DNA of the CDR3: TGTGCCAGCAGTGTTCCGACAGGGGTCCCTGAAGCTTTCTTT. This sequence encodes CASSVPTGVPEAFF.

The V gene is TRBV6-2 or TRBV6-3, the J gene TRBJ2-7; 7 bases agree with TRBD1. The trim removed 6 bases at V and 6 bases at J, leaving 8 bases unmatched. Germline CDR1 is MNHEY and CDR2 is SVGEGT. The CDR3 is 13 amino acids. CDR3 sequence: CASSLTPGGEQYF. The DNA of the CDR3 is TGTGCCAGCAGCCTTACCCCAGGGGGCGAGCAGTACTTC.

V and J are TRBV7-2 and TRBJ2-1; TRBD2 agrees at 7 bases. Germline loops: CDR1 SGHTA, CDR2 FQGNSA. Trimming cost V 3 bases and J 4 bases; bases outside gene matches: 12. This CDR3 has 17 amino acids. The CDR3 spells CASSFSGSRGGYNEQFF. CDR3 coding DNA: TGTGCCAGCAGCTTTAGCGGTTCTCGCGGGGGATACAATGAGCAGTTCTTC. The complete variable domain, with remaining parts taken from reference TRBV7-2 and TRBJ2-1, reads GAGVSQSPSNKVTEKGKDVELRCDPISGHTALYWYRQSLGQGLEFLIYFQGNSAPDKSGLPSDRFSAERTGGSVSTLTIQRTQQEDSAVYLCASSFSGSRGGYNEQFFGPGTRLTVL.

J is TRBJ2-7 and V is TRBV19; unclear D gene. This CDR3 is built from 12 residues. Trimming shortened V by 3 bases and J by 4 bases, and 7 bases separated the two germline ends. Germline V gene sequence: CDR1 LNHDA, CDR2 SQIVND (reference sequence). This CDR3 is CASSMAQYEQYF. The CDR3 DNA follows: TGTGCCAGTAGTATGGCCCAATACGAGCAGTACTTC.

The rearrangement joins TRBV6-4 to TRBJ1-5; D remains unclear. Germline lookup yields CDR1 MRHNA and CDR2 SNTAGT. This CDR3 contains 17 residues. Trimming pared 2 bases from V and 0 bases from J, leaving 14 bases between. The CDR3 region has the DNA TGTGCCAGCAGTGACGGCGGGCAGGACCCTAGCAATCAGCCCCAGCATTTT. It encodes CASSDGGQDPSNQPQHF.

CDR3 residues: CASSLPGQGSGELFF. The CDR3 DNA sequence: TGTGCCAGCAGCTTGCCGGGACAGGGATCCGGGGAGCTGTTTTTT. The chain joins TRBV5-5 to TRBJ2-2; 9 nucleotides align to TRBD1. This CDR3 spans 15 amino acids. The germline V gene has CDR1 SGHKS and CDR2 YYEKEE (reference sequence). V was clipped by 1 base and J by 6 bases; unmatched bases: 4.

This clone was counted once. The chain employs TRBV24-1 and TRBJ2-5; a possible D gene is TRBD1 (5 bases). Per germline, CDR1 KGHDR and CDR2 SFDVKD. This CDR3 has 16 amino acids. The V end was cut by 4 bases, the J end by 4 bases, with 18 bases between. This CDR3 reads CATSEGKHMGRETQYF. In DNA form, the CDR3 reads TGTGCCACCAGTGAGGGAAAACATATGGGGCGAGAGACCCAGTACTTC.

This clone was detected a few times. The V gene is TRBV19, the J gene TRBJ2-7; D may correspond to TRBD1 or TRBD2 (5 bases each). Germline V gene lookup returns CDR1 LNHDA and CDR2 SQIVND (reference sequence). V gave up 9 bases and J gave up 4 bases, with 10 bases separating them. CDR3 length: 11 residues. For the CDR3, the DNA is TGTGCCAGCTGGGACGGGTACGAGCAGTACTTC. Its translation: CASWDGYEQYF.

The chain has TRBV3-1 (or the pseudogene TRBV3-2) and TRBJ1-2; D perhaps matches TRBD1 (6 bases). Germline V CDR1 and CDR2: LGHDT, YNNKEL (reference sequence). CDR3 length: 14 residues. Trimming shortened V by 2 bases and J by 5 bases, and 12 bases separated the two germline ends. In nucleotides, the CDR3 is TGTGCCAGCAGCCAACAGGGGACGGATTATGGCTACACCTTC. This gives the protein CASSQQGTDYGYTF.

The J gene is TRBJ2-6, the V gene TRBV6-4, with D maybe TRBD1 (6 bases). Per germline, CDR1 MRHNA and CDR2 SNTAGT. CDR3 length: 16 residues. The V gene lost 6 bases and the J gene lost 0 bases, with 12 bases spanning the gap. This CDR3 reads CASSPADSSGANVLTF. The CDR3 coding sequence is TGTGCCAGCAGCCCCGCGGACAGCTCTGGGGCCAACGTCCTGACTTTC.

The J gene is TRBJ1-4, the V gene TRBV15, with D unresolved. CDR1 and CDR2 from the germline V gene are LNHNV and YYDKDF (reference sequence). The CDR3 length is 11 residues. V was shortened by 3 bases and J by 7 bases, with 3 bases between the two germline ends. The CDR3 reads CATSRGEKLFF. The CDR3 DNA is TGTGCCACCAGCAGGGGTGAAAAACTGTTTTTT.

The chain carries TRBV13 and TRBJ2-7; 11 positions agree with TRBD2. Germline assignment: CDR1 PRHDT and CDR2 FYEKMQ (reference sequence). The CDR3 loop spans 16 amino acids. Trimming cost V 5 bases and J 0 bases; bases outside gene matches: 6. CDR3 DNA sequence: TGTGCCAGCAGCCTCTCTAGCGGGGGGATCTCCTACGAGCAGTACTTC. Translated, it gives CASSLSSGGISYEQYF.

V and J are TRBV30 and TRBJ2-7, with D perhaps TRBD1 or TRBD2 (7 bases each). Germline V gene sequence: CDR1 GTSNPN, CDR2 SVGIG (reference sequence). V lost 1 base and J 3 bases, leaving 13 bases between the germline ends. The CDR3 consists of 14 residues. The CDR3 here is CAWSATGRGYEQYF. The CDR3 nucleotides are TGTGCCTGGAGTGCGACAGGGAGGGGCTACGAGCAGTACTTC.

V gene TRBV2 combines with J gene TRBJ2-7, with a possible D match to TRBD2 (5 bases). Trimming stripped 1 base from V and 5 bases from J, with 12 bases between. The CDR3 has 14 residues. Germline CDR1 and CDR2: SNHLY and FYNNEI. The CDR3, as DNA: TGTGCCAGCAGTGAAGGGCGGGTGAGGGACGAGCAGTACTTC. Protein product: CASSEGRVRDEQYF.

This chain uses TRBV7-6 with TRBJ2-2; unclear D gene. The ends were cut back, 1 base at V and 7 bases at J, with 4 bases in the middle. The CDR3 runs 12 residues. In germline, CDR1 is SGHVS, CDR2 FNYEAQ. The CDR3 nucleotides are TGTGCCAGCAGCTTAGGTATCGGGGAGCTGTTTTTT. This codes for CASSLGIGELFF.

The chain has TRBV30 and TRBJ2-4, with 13 nucleotides matching TRBD2. The CDR3 runs 14 residues. CDR1 and CDR2 (germline): GTSNPN, SVGIG (reference sequence). V trimming: 5 bases; J trimming: 11 bases; junction bases outside the gene matches: 9. The CDR3 DNA follows: TGTGCCTGGGGACTAGCGGGGGCCCCAAGTGTTCAGTACTTC. Translating gives CAWGLAGAPSVQYF. Full variable domain (missing parts from reference TRBV30 and TRBJ2-4): SQTIHQWPATLVQPVGSPLSLECTVEGTSNPNLYWYRQAAGRGLQLLFYSVGIGQISSEVPQNLSASRPQDRQFILSSKKLLLSDSGFYLCAWGLAGAPSVQYFGAGTRLSVL.

The chain links TRBV2 to TRBJ2-5, with 9 bases fitting TRBD2. V was clipped by 7 bases and J by 0 bases; unmatched bases: 6. CDR1 and CDR2 (germline): SNHLY, FYNNEI. The CDR3 has 15 amino acids. CDR3 amino acids: CASTQGLADQETQYF. CDR3 bases: TGTGCCAGCACTCAGGGACTAGCAGACCAAGAGACCCAGTACTTC.

Only a few counts were recorded for this clone. The J gene is TRBJ2-7, the V gene TRBV7-2, with 9 bases fitting TRBD1. J lost 4 bases, V lost 3 bases, and 1 base had no gene match. The germline V gene has CDR1 SGHTA and CDR2 FQGNSA. The CDR3 has 13 residues. For the CDR3, the DNA is TGTGCCAGCAGCTTCGGGACAGGGTACGAGCAGTACTTC. Translating gives CASSFGTGYEQYF.

The chain uses TRBV5-1 and TRBJ1-6; D is possibly TRBD1 (6 bases). Trimming stripped 0 bases from V and 8 bases from J, with 12 bases between. This CDR3 has 15 residues. Germline V gene sequence: CDR1 SGHRS, CDR2 YFSETQ. CDR3 in DNA: TGCGCCAGCAGCTTGGACAGGGCTTTTGATTCACCCCTCCACTTT. Its translation is CASSLDRAFDSPLHF.

This rearrangement joins TRBV30 to TRBJ1-6; D perhaps matches TRBD1 (5 bases). Germline CDR1 and CDR2: GTSNPN and SVGIG (reference sequence). V lost 5 bases to trimming and J lost 7 bases, with 6 bases between them. The CDR3 runs 11 residues. Here the CDR3 DNA reads TGTGCCTGGGACAGCAATTCACCCCTCCACTTT. Translating it yields CAWDSNSPLHF.